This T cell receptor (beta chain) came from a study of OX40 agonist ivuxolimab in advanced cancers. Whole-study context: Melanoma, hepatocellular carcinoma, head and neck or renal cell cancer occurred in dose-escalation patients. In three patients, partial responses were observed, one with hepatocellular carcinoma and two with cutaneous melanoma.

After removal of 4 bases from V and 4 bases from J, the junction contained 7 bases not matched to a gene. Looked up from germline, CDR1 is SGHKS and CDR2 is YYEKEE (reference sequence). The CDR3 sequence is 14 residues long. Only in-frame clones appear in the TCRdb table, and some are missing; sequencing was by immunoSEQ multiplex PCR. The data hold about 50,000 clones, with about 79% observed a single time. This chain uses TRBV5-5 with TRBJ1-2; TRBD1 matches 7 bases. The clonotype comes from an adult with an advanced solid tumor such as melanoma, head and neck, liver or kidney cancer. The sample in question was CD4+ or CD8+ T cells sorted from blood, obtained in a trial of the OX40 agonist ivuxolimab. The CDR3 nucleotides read TGTGCCAGCAGCCCCACAGGGGAAGGCTATGGCTACACCTTC. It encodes CASSPTGEGYGYTF.